This T cell receptor beta chain appears in the sequencing data of a study of T cell changes during pregnancy in multiple sclerosis. The CDR3 has 15 amino acids. Per germline, CDR1 MDHEN and CDR2 SYDVKM. Losses at the gene ends were 4 bases for V and 6 bases for J; bases not matched to a gene: 6. This table comes from immunoSEQ multiplex PCR, and its TCRdb copy is limited to in-frame clones, with some not included. The table includes approximately 88,000 clones, 80% to 95% detected once. This chain uses TRBV28 with TRBJ1-4, with TRBD1 identical over 9 bases. The receptor's source is a female donor with multiple sclerosis, enrolled in a pregnancy study. Here the sequenced sample was peripheral blood, taken in the first trimester of pregnancy. CDR3 bases: TGTGCCAGCAGTTCCTTGACAGGGGGGTATGAAAAACTGTTTTTT. Protein sequence: CASSSLTGGYEKLFF.